These T cell receptor beta chains were read from a single sample in a study of blood T cells in healthy people across ages. TCRdb used MiXCR to reprocess the 5' RACE reads, holding one entry per CDR3 protein. The top ten clones hold around a quarter of a sample with around 780,000 distinct CDR3 sequences, just over 55% of them seen once. What was sequenced was blood. The receptors derive from a man between 40 and 49 years old in good health. Both conserved end residues are part of each CDR3. The D gene is left open where the match is weak. Where a row states a size, it is once, few, many or the class of an expanded clone; other rows omit it.

v_gene	j_gene	d_gene	abundance	CDR3nt	CDR3aa
TRBV20-1	TRBJ2-1	NA	NA	TGCAGTGCCTCGCCGGGGGCCCCGGCCAATGAGCAGTTCTTC	CSASPGAPANEQFF
TRBV25-1	TRBJ2-1	NA	NA	TGTGCCAGCAGTGAATTGGATGAGCAGTTCTTC	CASSELDEQFF
TRBV12-3/TRBV12-4	TRBJ2-7	TRBD1	NA	TGTGCCAGCACCAGGGACAGGGGGCGATCGAAGCAGTACTTC	CASTRDRGRSKQYF
TRBV20-1	TRBJ2-3	NA	NA	TGCAGTGCTCTTACCACTCTTGCAGATACGCAGTATTTT	CSALTTLADTQYF
TRBV9	TRBJ2-2	NA	NA	TGTGCCAGCAGCGTAGCTACAGCGAACACCGGGGAGCTGTTTTTT	CASSVATANTGELFF
TRBV30	TRBJ2-1	NA	NA	TGTGGTACGGGGGTGGATGAGCAGTTCTTC	CGTGVDEQFF
TRBV7-2	TRBJ2-3	NA	few	TGTGCCAGCAGCTTCTACGGAGATACGCAGTATTTT	CASSFYGDTQYF
TRBV14	TRBJ2-5	NA	few	TGTGCCAGCAGCCAAGGCTTCAAAGAGACCCAGTACTTC	CASSQGFKETQYF
TRBV20-1	TRBJ1-1	TRBD1	NA	TGCAGTGCTAGCCCAGGGGGCAGGGGCACTGAAGCTTTCTTT	CSASPGGRGTEAFF
TRBV6-4	TRBJ1-5	NA	NA	TGTGCCAGCAGTGCTGGCGGGGGAGGGAATCAGCCCCAGCATTTT	CASSAGGGGNQPQHF
TRBV20-1	TRBJ1-5	NA	NA	TGCAGTGCTAGAGCTCAGGGGAGAGGCAATCAGCCCCAGCATTTT	CSARAQGRGNQPQHF
TRBV15	TRBJ2-3	TRBD2	NA	TGTGCCACCAGCAGACGGACTAGCGGGTCCGCAGATACGCAGTATTTT	CATSRRTSGSADTQYF
TRBV29-1	TRBJ2-1	NA	NA	TGCAGCGCAGGAAATACCGGGACTGGCAAGTTCTTC	CSAGNTGTGKFF
TRBV28	TRBJ2-1	TRBD2	NA	TGTGCCAGCAGTCCCTCGGGACTAGCGGGCGTAACCTACAATGAGCAGTTCTTC	CASSPSGLAGVTYNEQFF
TRBV7-8	TRBJ1-2	NA	once	TGTGCCAGCAGCTTAAATCCACAGACAGAAGGCTACACCTTC	CASSLNPQTEGYTF
TRBV27	TRBJ2-5	TRBD2	once	TGTGCCAGCAGTCCCTTGGGCGGGAGCGGAGAGACCCAGTACTTC	CASSPLGGSGETQYF
TRBV7-2	TRBJ2-1	TRBD2	NA	TGTGCCAGCAGCCCCCCTTTTTCTAGCGGAGCTAGAGAGCAGTTCTTC	CASSPPFSSGAREQFF
TRBV20-1	TRBJ2-7	NA	NA	TGCAGTGCCGCAAATTCTGTCTACGAGCAGTACTTC	CSAANSVYEQYF
TRBV29-1	TRBJ1-2	NA	NA	TGCAGCGTGGGGGCTGGGACCGATTATGGCTACACCTTC	CSVGAGTDYGYTF
TRBV28	TRBJ2-5	NA	NA	TGTGCCAGCAGTTTACTGCAGGGTATTCTGGAGACCCAGTACTTC	CASSLLQGILETQYF
TRBV6-5	TRBJ2-2	NA	NA	TGTGCCAGCCGCACCAGGGTAGCCGGGGAGCTGTTTTTT	CASRTRVAGELFF
TRBV3-1	TRBJ2-7	NA	NA	TGTGCCAGCAGCCAACCCCGGGGCTACGAGCAGTACTTC	CASSQPRGYEQYF
TRBV2	TRBJ2-7	TRBD1	NA	TGTGCCAGCAGTGAAGGGGGACAGGTGTGGGGGGCCCCCGTTGGCGAGCAGTACTTC	CASSEGGQVWGAPVGEQYF
TRBV29-1	TRBJ2-5	NA	NA	TGCAGCGTTGAAAGTAGTCAGGGGCGAGAGACCCAGTACTTC	CSVESSQGRETQYF
TRBV27	TRBJ1-1	NA	NA	TGTGCCAGCAGTTCTTCATGTGGAGCTTTCTTT	CASSSSCGAFF
TRBV4-1	TRBJ1-2	NA	NA	TGCGCCAGCAGCCAAGATACGGCAGGGATACTCGGTGGCTACACCTTC	CASSQDTAGILGGYTF
TRBV10-3	TRBJ2-7	NA	many	TGTGCCATCAGGGCCCCCGACAGGATCTGGTACTTC	CAIRAPDRIWYF
TRBV4-3	TRBJ2-2	TRBD1	NA	TGCGCCAGCAGCCAAGCGGGACAGGGGTTATACACCGGGGAGCTGTTTTTT	CASSQAGQGLYTGELFF
TRBV5-1	TRBJ2-1	NA	NA	TGCGCCAGCAGCTTGGCCGAATCTGCGGGGTCCTACAATGAGCAGTTCTTC	CASSLAESAGSYNEQFF
TRBV6-5	TRBJ2-7	NA	NA	TGTGCCAGCATGCGAAGGACCGTCTTAATGAACGAGCAGTACTTC	CASMRRTVLMNEQYF
TRBV12-3/TRBV12-4	TRBJ2-2	NA	NA	TGTGCCAGCAGTCTGGGGGACCGAAGGACCGGGGAGCTGTTTTTT	CASSLGDRRTGELFF
TRBV20-1	TRBJ1-2	NA	NA	TGCAGTGCCCCGCCTCGGCCGGCGGAATATGGCTACACCTTC	CSAPPRPAEYGYTF
TRBV15	TRBJ1-5	NA	NA	TGTGCCACCAGCAGAGATCGGGTTAATCAGCCCCAGCATTTT	CATSRDRVNQPQHF
TRBV20-1	TRBJ2-2	TRBD2	NA	TGCAGTGCTAGAGTTACTCGAGCGGGGGTAAACACCGGGGAGCTGTTTTTT	CSARVTRAGVNTGELFF
TRBV20-1	TRBJ1-1	NA	NA	TGCAGTGCTTACGGAATCAGCGACGGGGGAGGTTTTCGGAACACTGAAGCTTTCTTT	CSAYGISDGGGFRNTEAFF
TRBV2	TRBJ2-1	NA	NA	TGTGCCAGTAGTGTGACCGGGACATTCTCCTACAATGAGCAGTTCTTC	CASSVTGTFSYNEQFF
TRBV10-3	TRBJ1-1	NA	few	TGTGCCATCAGCTCCGGGGGGGACGGCACTGAAGCTTTCTTT	CAISSGGDGTEAFF
TRBV29-1	TRBJ2-7	NA	few	TGCAGCGTTAAATTTAGCTCCTACGAGCAGTACTTC	CSVKFSSYEQYF
TRBV9	TRBJ1-6	TRBD1	few	TGTGCCAGCAACCCGGGACAGGAGTTCTCACCCCTCCACTTT	CASNPGQEFSPLHF